These 2 T cell receptor beta chains originate from one sample sequenced in a study of vaccination and CD4 T cells after COVID-19. Treatment given: approximately 10-day PBMC culture with coronavirus spike peptide pools or control peptides (ViraFEST assay). Cultured CD4+ T cell DNA underwent sequencing with the Oncomine TCR Beta short-read assay. TCRdb fed the PCR reads into MiXCR, producing one record per CDR3 protein. The data hold about 23,000 distinct CDR3 sequences, with around 67% observed a single time. Their antigens remain unidentified. This specimen consisted of CD4+ T cells from blood, cultured in vitro, obtained after SARS-CoV-2 vaccination. The receptors here all came from a human donor who received a COVID-19 vaccine.

The V and J genes are TRBV30 and TRBJ2-3; perhaps D is TRBD1 or TRBD2 (5 bases each). Germline CDR1 is GTSNPN and CDR2 is SVGIG (reference sequence). Trimming took off 0 bases at V and 7 bases at J, with 17 bases between the two ends. The CDR3 covers 15 residues. CDR3 sequence (DNA): TGTGCCTGGAGTGTACTGGGGGACGGGGACCATACGCAGTATTTT. Encoded protein: CAWSVLGDGDHTQYF.

This chain connects TRBV20-1 to TRBJ1-6; 7 nucleotides agree with TRBD1. The CDR3 is 13 residues long. In germline, CDR1 is DFQATT, CDR2 SNEGSKA (reference sequence). Trimming removed 6 bases from V and 8 bases from J; junction bases left unmatched: 7. CDR3 sequence reads: CSADRVEHSPLHF. As DNA, the CDR3 is TGCAGTGCCGACAGGGTCGAGCATTCACCCCTCCACTTT.